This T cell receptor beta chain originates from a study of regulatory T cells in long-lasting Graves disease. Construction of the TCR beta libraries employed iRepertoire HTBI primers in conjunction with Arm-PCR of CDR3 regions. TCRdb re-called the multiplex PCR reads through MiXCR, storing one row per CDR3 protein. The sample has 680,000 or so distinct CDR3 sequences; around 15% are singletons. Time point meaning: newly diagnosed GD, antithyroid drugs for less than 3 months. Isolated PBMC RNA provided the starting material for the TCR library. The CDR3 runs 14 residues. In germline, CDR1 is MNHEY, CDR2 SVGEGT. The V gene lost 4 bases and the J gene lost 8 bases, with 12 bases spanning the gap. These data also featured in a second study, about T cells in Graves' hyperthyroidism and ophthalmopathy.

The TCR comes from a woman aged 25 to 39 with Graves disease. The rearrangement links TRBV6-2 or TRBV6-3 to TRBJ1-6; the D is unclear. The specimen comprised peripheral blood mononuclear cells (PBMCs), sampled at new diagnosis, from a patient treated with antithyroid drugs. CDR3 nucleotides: TGTGCCAGCAGTTCCTCGCTGCTCGATTCACCCCTCCACTTT. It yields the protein CASSSSLLDSPLHF.